This T cell receptor beta chain appears in the sequencing data of a study of blood T cell repertoires in COVID-19. Germline loops: CDR1 ENHRY, CDR2 SYGVKD. Losses at the gene ends were 4 bases for V and 5 bases for J; bases not matched to a gene: 15. The CDR3 runs to 18 residues. This clone was seen only once. Assay used: immunoSEQ multiplex PCR; TCRdb lists only in-frame clones, some missing. The table includes about 99,000 clones, 89% detected once. The chain joins TRBV10-3 to TRBJ1-5, with 9 nucleotides matching TRBD1. The TCR was taken from a woman aged 60-75 years with acute or convalescent COVID-19. Sequenced: peripheral blood. This CDR3 reads CAISGARGTGTNHQPQHF. DNA for the CDR3: TGTGCCATCAGTGGAGCTCGGGGGACAGGGACTAATCATCAGCCCCAGCATTTT.